These 10 T cell receptor beta chains share one sample of origin, sequenced in a study of molecular identifiers for immune sequencing clone quantification. MiXCR was run by TCRdb on the PCR reads, yielding one entry per CDR3 protein. Of more than 450,000 distinct CDR3 sequences in the sample, 20% to 25% were seen once. The source material was naive CD8+ T cells from blood, with Jurkat cell RNA spiked in. Subset defined: FACS-sorted CD8+CD4-CCR7+CD45RA+ naive T cells. The source of these receptors is a human donor in good health. Some libraries in this study had Jurkat cell RNA spiked in.

About this clonotype itself: It may be a read error: a sequence one base away is much more abundant. The CDR3 DNA follows: TGTGCCAACAGCTTAGTTGTGACTAGCAGGTACAATGAGCAGTTCTTC. Encoded protein: CANSLVVTSRYNEQFF. The chain employs TRBV7-2 and TRBJ2-1; 7 bases align to TRBD2. The CDR3 contains 16 residues. The V gene's germline CDR1 is SGHTA and CDR2 FQGNSA.

V is TRBV20-1 and J is TRBJ1-2; D is ambiguous. The germline CDR1 and CDR2 sequences are DFQATT and SNEGSKA (reference sequence). This CDR3 spans 14 amino acids. The V and J ends lost 0 bases and 4 bases respectively, with 12 bases between them. CDR3 in amino acids: CSARDRVRIYGYTF. CDR3 nucleotide sequence: TGCAGTGCTAGAGATCGGGTCAGGATCTATGGCTACACCTTC.

This clonotype was observed at least ten times. J is TRBJ2-3 and V is TRBV28, with unresolved D. Trimming took off 6 bases at V and 6 bases at J, with 10 bases between the two ends. The CDR3 spans 12 residues. Germline CDR1 MDHEN, CDR2 SYDVKM. CDR3 sequence: CASRTAGDTQYF. The CDR3 DNA reads as TGTGCCAGCAGAACGGCCGGGGATACGCAGTATTTT.

This clonotype was seen only once. A much larger clone lies a single base off, so this may be a read error. The J gene is TRBJ2-7, the V gene TRBV7-2, with 8 bases fitting TRBD2. CDR1 is SGHTA and CDR2 is FQGNSA in the germline V gene. This CDR3 is 17 amino acids long. The CDR3 DNA sequence: TGTGCCAGCAGCCAAGTCGGCGGGGGGCCAAGCTCCTACGGGCAGTACTTC. It specifies CASSQVGGGPSSYGQYF. The variable domain in full, with the rest retrieved from reference TRBV7-2 and TRBJ2-7, is GAGVSQSPSNKVTEKGKDVELRCDPISGHTALYWYRQSLGQGLEFLIYFQGNSAPDKSGLPSDRFSAERTGGSVSTLTIQRTQQEDSAVYLCASSQVGGGPSSYGQYFGPGTRLTVT.

This clonotype has a count of ten or more. The rearrangement uses TRBV4-2 and TRBJ2-7, with D possibly being TRBD1 or TRBD2 (6 bases each). V gave up 3 bases and J gave up 7 bases, with 22 bases separating them. The CDR3 length is 16 residues. Germline V gene sequence: CDR1 LGHNA, CDR2 YNFKEQ. Here the CDR3 DNA reads TGTGCCAGCAGCCACGAACTGGGGGCGGGGTCTGGGGAGCAGTACTTC. It translates to CASSHELGAGSGEQYF.

The chain is built from TRBV28 and TRBJ1-5; the D is unclear. Germline loops: CDR1 MDHEN, CDR2 SYDVKM. The V end lost 10 bases, the J end lost 2 bases, and 15 bases lay between the germline ends. The CDR3 has 14 amino acids. CDR3 amino acids: CATSEMNGNQPQHF. CDR3 sequence (DNA): TGTGCCACCAGCGAGATGAACGGCAATCAGCCCCAGCATTTT.

V usage is TRBV7-3 and J usage is TRBJ2-1; 7 nucleotides agree with TRBD2. CDR1 is SGHTA and CDR2 is FQGTGA in the germline V gene. The CDR3 runs to 16 residues. The junction had 14 bases not matched to a gene; V was cut back by 0 bases and J by 12 bases. Written as DNA, the CDR3 is TGTGCCAGCAGCTTAACGGGTGGACTCGCACCGGGGGGGCAGTTCTTC. This gives the protein CASSLTGGLAPGGQFF. Variable domain in full (rest from reference TRBV7-3 and TRBJ2-1): GAGVSQTPSNKVTEKGKYVELRCDPISGHTALYWYRQSLGQGPEFLIYFQGTGAADDSGLPNDRFFAVRPEGSVSTLKIQRTERGDSAVYLCASSLTGGLAPGGQFFGPGTRLTVL.

This clonotype was counted at least ten times. The gene calls are TRBV20-1 and TRBJ1-1, with a possible D match to TRBD1 (6 bases). Germline assignment: CDR1 DFQATT and CDR2 SNEGSKA (reference sequence). The CDR3 contains 12 residues. V dropped 6 bases and J dropped 4 bases, with 12 bases sitting between them. CDR3 sequence reads: CSAQDRFTEAFF. The CDR3 bases are TGCAGTGCACAGGACAGATTCACTGAAGCTTTCTTT.

Only a few counts were recorded for this clonotype. The chain employs TRBV7-9 and TRBJ1-6; possible D gene TRBD1, 5 bases. V lost 5 bases and J lost 0, with 14 bases in between. The CDR3 extends over 17 amino acids. Germline assignment: CDR1 SEHNR and CDR2 FQNEAQ (reference sequence). The CDR3 DNA sequence: TGTGCCAGCAGCCACCCCCCTGGGGGCTCCTATAATTCACCCCTCCACTTT. This sequence encodes CASSHPPGGSYNSPLHF.

A word on this clonotype: The germline gene is not matched at one end of the junction; a read error may be the cause. This rearrangement joins TRBV7-9 to TRBJ2-7, with a tentative D call TRBD1 (6 bases). Germline lookup yields CDR1 SEHNR and CDR2 FQNEAQ (reference sequence). This CDR3 contains 11 residues. The CDR3 loop is CAGRGSHEQYF. The CDR3 region has the DNA TGTGCCGGCAGGGGTAGCCACGAGCAGTACTTC.